This T cell receptor (beta chain) was sequenced for a study of blood T cells in healthy people across ages. The use of a sample-barcoded 5' primer and a J-beta primer mix characterized a second PCR of roughly 6 to 12 cycles. TCRdb fed the 5' RACE reads into MiXCR, producing one record per CDR3 protein. This sample has about 730,000 distinct CDR3 sequences, with roughly 44% found just once. The amount of total RNA extracted per sample was at least 6 micrograms. General observations from the study: Older age went with lower TCR beta diversity per million T cells, in a roughly linear way. Expanded clonotype shifts may have been confounded, as the donors had an unknown CMV status. Diversity was estimated from one million T cells, and these estimates were considered underestimates.

The table lists this clonotype with a few counts. As yet, its antigen is unknown. Germline CDR1 and CDR2: MNHEY and SVGAGI. V was shortened by 0 bases and J by 7 bases, with 7 bases between the two germline ends. The CDR3 length is 13 residues. The sequence was obtained from a woman in her sixties or seventies in good health. This sequence joins TRBV6-5 and TRBJ1-5, with D uncertain. Sequencing input: blood. The CDR3 region is CASSYSTFQPQHF. CDR3 coding DNA: TGTGCCAGCAGTTACTCGACCTTCCAGCCCCAGCATTTT.